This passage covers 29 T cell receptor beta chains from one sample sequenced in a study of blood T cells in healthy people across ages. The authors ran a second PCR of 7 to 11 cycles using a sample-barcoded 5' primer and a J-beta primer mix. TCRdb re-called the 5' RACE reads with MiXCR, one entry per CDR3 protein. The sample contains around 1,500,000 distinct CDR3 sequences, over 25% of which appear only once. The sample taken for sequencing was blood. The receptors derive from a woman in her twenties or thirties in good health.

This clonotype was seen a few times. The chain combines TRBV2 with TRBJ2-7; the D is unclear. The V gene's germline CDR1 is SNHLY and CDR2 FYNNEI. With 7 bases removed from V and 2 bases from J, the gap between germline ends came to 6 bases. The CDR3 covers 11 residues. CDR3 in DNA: TGTGCCAGCATGGGGACCTACGAGCAGTACTTC. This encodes CASMGTYEQYF.

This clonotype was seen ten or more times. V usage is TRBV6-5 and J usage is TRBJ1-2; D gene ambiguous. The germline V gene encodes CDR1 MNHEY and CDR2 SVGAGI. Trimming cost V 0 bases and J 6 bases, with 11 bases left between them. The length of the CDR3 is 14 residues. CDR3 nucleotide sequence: TGTGCCAGCAGTTACTCCCAGACGGCGGATGGCTACACCTTC. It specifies CASSYSQTADGYTF.

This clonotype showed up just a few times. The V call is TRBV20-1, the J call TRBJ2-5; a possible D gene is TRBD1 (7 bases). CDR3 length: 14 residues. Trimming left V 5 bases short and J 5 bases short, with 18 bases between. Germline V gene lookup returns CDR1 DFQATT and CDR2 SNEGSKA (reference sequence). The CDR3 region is CSAAPSTGRETQYF. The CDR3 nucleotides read TGCAGTGCTGCTCCTTCGACAGGGAGGGAGACCCAGTACTTC.

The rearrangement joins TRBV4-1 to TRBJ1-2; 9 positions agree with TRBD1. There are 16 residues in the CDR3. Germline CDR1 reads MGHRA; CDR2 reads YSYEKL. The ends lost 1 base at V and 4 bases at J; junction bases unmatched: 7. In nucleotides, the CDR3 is TGCGCCAGCAGCCAAGGGGACAGGGATGGGTTCTATGGCTACACCTTC. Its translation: CASSQGDRDGFYGYTF.

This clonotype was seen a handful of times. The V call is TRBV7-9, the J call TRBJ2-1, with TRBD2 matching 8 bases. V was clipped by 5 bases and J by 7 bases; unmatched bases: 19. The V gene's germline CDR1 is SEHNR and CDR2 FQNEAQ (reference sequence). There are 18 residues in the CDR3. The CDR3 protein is CASSNIVGTRDGGNEQFF. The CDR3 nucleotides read TGTGCCAGCAGCAATATTGTAGGGACTAGAGACGGGGGTAATGAGCAGTTCTTC.

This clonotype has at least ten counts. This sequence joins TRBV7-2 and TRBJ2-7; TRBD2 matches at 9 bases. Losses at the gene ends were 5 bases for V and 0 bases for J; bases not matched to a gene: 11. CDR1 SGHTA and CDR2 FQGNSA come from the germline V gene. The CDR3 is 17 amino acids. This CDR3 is CASSKRGASGVSYEQYF. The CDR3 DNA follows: TGTGCCAGCAGCAAAAGGGGGGCTAGCGGGGTCTCCTACGAGCAGTACTTC. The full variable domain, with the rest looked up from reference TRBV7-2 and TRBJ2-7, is GAGVSQSPSNKVTEKGKDVELRCDPISGHTALYWYRQSLGQGLEFLIYFQGNSAPDKSGLPSDRFSAERTGGSVSTLTIQRTQQEDSAVYLCASSKRGASGVSYEQYFGPGTRLTVT.

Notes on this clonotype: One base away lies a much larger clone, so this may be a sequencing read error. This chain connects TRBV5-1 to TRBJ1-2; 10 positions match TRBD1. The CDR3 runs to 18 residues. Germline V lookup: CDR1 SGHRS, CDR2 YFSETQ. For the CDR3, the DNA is TGCGCCAGCAACTTGGTGTGGGACAGGGGCCACCCTAACTATGGCTACACCTTC. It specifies CASNLVWDRGHPNYGYTF.

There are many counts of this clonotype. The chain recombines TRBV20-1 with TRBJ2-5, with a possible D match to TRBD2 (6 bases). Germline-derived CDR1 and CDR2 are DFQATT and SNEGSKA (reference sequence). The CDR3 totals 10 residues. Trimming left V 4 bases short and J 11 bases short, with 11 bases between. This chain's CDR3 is CSATPGLQYF. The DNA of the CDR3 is TGCAGTGCTACGCCGGGACTTCAGTACTTC.

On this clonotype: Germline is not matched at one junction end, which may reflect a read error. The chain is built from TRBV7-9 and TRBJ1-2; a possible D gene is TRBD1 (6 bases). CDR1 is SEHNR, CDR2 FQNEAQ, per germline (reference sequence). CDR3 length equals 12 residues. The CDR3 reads CSSSSTGYGYTF. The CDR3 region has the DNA TGTTCCAGCAGCTCGACAGGCTATGGCTACACCTTC.

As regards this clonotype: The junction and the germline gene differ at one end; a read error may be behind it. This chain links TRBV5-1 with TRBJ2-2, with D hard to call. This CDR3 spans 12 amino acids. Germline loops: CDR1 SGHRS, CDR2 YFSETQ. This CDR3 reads CASSSGRPELVF. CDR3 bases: TGCGCCAGCAGCTCAGGCCGTCCCGAGCTGGTTTTT.

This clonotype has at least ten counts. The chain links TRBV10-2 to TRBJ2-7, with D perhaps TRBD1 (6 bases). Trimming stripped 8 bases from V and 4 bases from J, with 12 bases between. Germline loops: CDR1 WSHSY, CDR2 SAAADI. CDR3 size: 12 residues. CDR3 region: CASLGTPYEQYF. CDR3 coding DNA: TGCGCCAGCCTAGGGACACCTTACGAGCAGTACTTC.

CDR3 protein: CSATGLAGGSYEQYF. DNA for the CDR3: TGCAGTGCTACCGGACTAGCGGGGGGGAGCTACGAGCAGTACTTC. V gene TRBV20-1 combines with J gene TRBJ2-7, with TRBD2 matching over 15 bases. Germline V lookup: CDR1 DFQATT, CDR2 SNEGSKA (reference sequence). This CDR3 is built from 15 residues. V lost 4 bases to trimming and J lost 3 bases; unmatched junction nucleotides: 4.

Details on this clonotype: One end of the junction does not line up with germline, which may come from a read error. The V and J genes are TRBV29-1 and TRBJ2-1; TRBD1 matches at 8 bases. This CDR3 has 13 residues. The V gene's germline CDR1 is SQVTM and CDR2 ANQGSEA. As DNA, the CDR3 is TGCAGCGTCACAGGGGGGACTGGGAATGATCAGTTCTTC. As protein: CSVTGGTGNDQFF.

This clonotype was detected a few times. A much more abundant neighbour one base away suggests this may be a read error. The CDR3 bases are TGTGTCAGCAGCGTCCAATGGGACAGCACAGATACGCAGTATTTT. Translation: CVSSVQWDSTDTQYF. This chain uses TRBV9 with TRBJ2-3, with D possibly being TRBD1 or TRBD2 (5 bases each). Germline CDR1 reads SGDLS; CDR2 reads YYNGEE. The CDR3 extends over 15 amino acids.

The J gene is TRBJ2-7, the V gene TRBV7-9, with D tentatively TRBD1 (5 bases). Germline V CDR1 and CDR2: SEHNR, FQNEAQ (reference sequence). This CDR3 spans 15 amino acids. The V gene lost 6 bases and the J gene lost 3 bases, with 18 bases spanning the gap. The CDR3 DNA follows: TGTGCCAGCAGTGAATGGGGCTCGGTTTACTACGAGCAGTACTTC. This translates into CASSEWGSVYYEQYF.

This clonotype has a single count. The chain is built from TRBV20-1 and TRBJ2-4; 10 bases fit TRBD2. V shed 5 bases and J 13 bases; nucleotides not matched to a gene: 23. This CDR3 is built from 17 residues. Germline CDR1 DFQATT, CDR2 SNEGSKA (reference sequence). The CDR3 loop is CSASPETSGLLYNEQYF. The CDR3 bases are TGCAGTGCTTCCCCCGAGACTAGCGGGCTCTTATACAATGAGCAGTACTTC.

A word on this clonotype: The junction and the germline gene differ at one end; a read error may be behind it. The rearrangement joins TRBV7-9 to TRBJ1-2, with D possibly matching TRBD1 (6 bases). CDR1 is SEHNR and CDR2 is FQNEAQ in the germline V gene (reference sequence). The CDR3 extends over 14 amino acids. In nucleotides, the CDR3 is TGTGCCAGCAGGCCAGGGGATGCTAACTATAGCTACACCTTC. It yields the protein CASRPGDANYSYTF.

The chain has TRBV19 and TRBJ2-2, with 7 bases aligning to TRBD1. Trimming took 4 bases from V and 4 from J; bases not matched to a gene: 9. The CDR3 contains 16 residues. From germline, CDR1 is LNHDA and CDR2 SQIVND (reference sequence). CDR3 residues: CASSTNPGGSTGELFF. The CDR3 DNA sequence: TGTGCCAGTAGTACCAATCCAGGGGGAAGCACCGGGGAGCTGTTTTTT.

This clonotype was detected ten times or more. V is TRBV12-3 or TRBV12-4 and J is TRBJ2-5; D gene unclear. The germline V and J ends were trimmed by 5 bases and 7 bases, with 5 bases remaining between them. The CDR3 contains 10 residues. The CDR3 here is CASSGRTQYF. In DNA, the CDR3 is TGTGCCAGCAGTGGTAGGACCCAGTACTTC.

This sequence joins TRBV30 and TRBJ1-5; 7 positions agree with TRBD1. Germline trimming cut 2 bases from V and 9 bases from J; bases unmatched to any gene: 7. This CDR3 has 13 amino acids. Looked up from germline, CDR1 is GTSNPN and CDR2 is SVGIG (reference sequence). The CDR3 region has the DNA TGTGCCTGGAGTCAATGGACAGGCGGGCCCCAGCATTTT. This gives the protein CAWSQWTGGPQHF.

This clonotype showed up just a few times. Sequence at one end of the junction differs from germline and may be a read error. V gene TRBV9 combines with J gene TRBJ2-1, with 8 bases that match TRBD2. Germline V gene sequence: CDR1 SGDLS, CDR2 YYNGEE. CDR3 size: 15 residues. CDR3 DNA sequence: TGTACCAGCAGCGTAGGAGCGGGAGACGGCCATGAGCAGTTCTTC. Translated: CTSSVGAGDGHEQFF.

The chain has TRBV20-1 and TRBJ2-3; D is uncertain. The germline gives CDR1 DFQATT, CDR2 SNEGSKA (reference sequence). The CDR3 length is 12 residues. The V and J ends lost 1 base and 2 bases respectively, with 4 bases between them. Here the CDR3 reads CSARVVTDTQYF. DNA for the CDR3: TGCAGTGCTAGAGTCGTCACAGATACGCAGTATTTT.

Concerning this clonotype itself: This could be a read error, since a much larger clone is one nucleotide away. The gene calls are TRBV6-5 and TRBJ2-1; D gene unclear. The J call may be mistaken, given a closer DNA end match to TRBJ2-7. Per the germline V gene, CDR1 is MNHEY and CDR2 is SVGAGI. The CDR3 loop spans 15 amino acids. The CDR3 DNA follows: TGTGCCAGCAGTTCCGACCGAAGCTCCTACAATGAGCAGTACTTC. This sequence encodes CASSSDRSSYNEQYF.

For the CDR3, the DNA is TGCAGTGCCTTCGGGGGGCCCTTCCAAGAGACCCAGTACTTC. Amino acid sequence: CSAFGGPFQETQYF. The rearrangement uses TRBV20-1 and TRBJ2-5, with a tentative D call TRBD2 (7 bases). Germline V gives CDR1 DFQATT, CDR2 SNEGSKA (reference sequence). V shed 6 bases and J shed 1 base, with 15 bases lying between them. CDR3 length equals 14 residues.

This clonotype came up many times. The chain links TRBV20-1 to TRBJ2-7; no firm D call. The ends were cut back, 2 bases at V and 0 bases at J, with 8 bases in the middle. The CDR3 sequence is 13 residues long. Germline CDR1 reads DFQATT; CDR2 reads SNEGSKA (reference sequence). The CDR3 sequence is CSARPPSSYEQYF. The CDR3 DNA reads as TGCAGTGCTAGACCCCCGTCCTCCTACGAGCAGTACTTC.

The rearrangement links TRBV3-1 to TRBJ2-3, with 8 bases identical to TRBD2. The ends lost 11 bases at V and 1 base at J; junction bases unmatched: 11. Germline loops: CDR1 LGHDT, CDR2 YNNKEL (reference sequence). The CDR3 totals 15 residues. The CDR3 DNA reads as TGTGCCCGCGGCCAAGCAGCGGGGGGCACAGATACGCAGTATTTT. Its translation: CARGQAAGGTDTQYF.

CDR3 nucleotide sequence: TGTGCCAGCAGCCCCACCACGCAGGGGCTATATCCCTACGAGCAGTACTTC. Amino acids: CASSPTTQGLYPYEQYF. The rearrangement uses TRBV6-6 and TRBJ2-7; tentative D call: TRBD1 (6 bases). Germline V lookup: CDR1 MNHNY, CDR2 SVGAGI (reference sequence). The CDR3 runs to 17 residues. Between the trimmed V and J ends, which lost 6 bases and 2 bases, there was a span of 23 bases.

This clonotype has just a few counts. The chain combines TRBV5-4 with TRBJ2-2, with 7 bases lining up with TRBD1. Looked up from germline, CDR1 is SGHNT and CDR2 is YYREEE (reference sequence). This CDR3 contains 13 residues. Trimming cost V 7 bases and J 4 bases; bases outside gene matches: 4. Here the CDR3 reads CASYRGGTGELFF. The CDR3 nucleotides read TGTGCCAGCTACAGGGGTGGCACCGGGGAGCTGTTTTTT.

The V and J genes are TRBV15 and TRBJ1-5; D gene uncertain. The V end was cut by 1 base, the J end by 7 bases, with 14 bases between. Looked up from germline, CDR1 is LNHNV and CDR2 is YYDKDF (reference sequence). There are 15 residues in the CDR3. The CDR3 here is CATSRGGDGSQPQHF. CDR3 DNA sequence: TGTGCCACCAGCAGAGGAGGAGACGGGAGCCAGCCCCAGCATTTT.